This entry lists 22 T cell receptor beta chains sequenced from one sample in a study of beta chain features in type 1 diabetes. As every portion of the isolated RNA was reverse transcribed, the sequencing read expressed TCRB transcripts. TCRdb's table, derived via immunoSEQ multiplex PCR, lists solely in-frame clones and lacks some. The data contain 250,000 to 350,000 clones, about 10% of them seen just once; the ten biggest clones take up under 0.02%. Sequenced material: naive CD4+ T cells from blood. These receptors originate from a woman under 40 in good health.

This chain joins TRBV15 and TRBJ2-7; 8 bases are shared with TRBD1. This CDR3 is built from 15 residues. V shed 1 base, J shed 5 bases, and the junction held 7 bases outside the gene matches. Per the germline V gene, CDR1 is LNHNV and CDR2 is YYDKDF (reference sequence). The CDR3 reads CATSRADRGHHEQYF. The CDR3 coding sequence is TGTGCCACCAGCAGAGCCGACAGGGGTCACCACGAGCAGTACTTC. Together with reference TRBV15 and TRBJ2-7, the CDR3 gives the full variable domain: DAMVIQNPRYQVTQFGKPVTLSCSQTLNHNVMYWYQQKSSQAPKLLFHYYDKDFNNEADTPDNFQSRRPNTSFCFLDIRSPGLGDTAMYLCATSRADRGHHEQYFGPGTRLTVT.

The chain carries TRBV6-5 and TRBJ2-3, with D maybe TRBD1 (5 bases). The V end was cut by 0 bases, the J end by 4 bases, with 14 bases between. Germline CDR1 reads MNHEY; CDR2 reads SVGAGI. This CDR3 contains 16 residues. Here the CDR3 reads CASSYSNAGNSDTQYF. CDR3 nucleotides: TGTGCCAGCAGTTACTCGAATGCAGGGAACTCAGATACGCAGTATTTT.

This clone was observed a handful of times. The chain uses TRBV7-9 and TRBJ1-2; 12 bases fit TRBD1. The CDR3 runs 14 residues. The J segment lost 7 bases and the V segment lost 5 bases, leaving 5 bases of the junction unmatched. Germline CDR1 is SEHNR and CDR2 is FQNEAQ (reference sequence). The chain's CDR3 is CASSNRDRGLGYTF. CDR3 in DNA: TGTGCCAGCAGCAACCGGGACAGGGGGCTTGGCTACACCTTC.

The chain recombines TRBV2 with TRBJ1-2; D perhaps matches TRBD1 (6 bases). The CDR3 has 18 residues. Trimming took off 6 bases at V and 0 bases at J, with 23 bases between the two ends. Germline lookup yields CDR1 SNHLY and CDR2 FYNNEI. CDR3 sequence (DNA): TGTGCCAGCAGACCCAGTTGGTCAGGGGCTGGGGCTAACTATGGCTACACCTTC. This translates into CASRPSWSGAGANYGYTF.

This clone was observed a handful of times. The chain has TRBV6-1 and TRBJ2-3, with D unclear. Deletions cut 6 bases from V and 4 bases from J, with 8 bases between. Germline CDR1 reads MNHNS; CDR2 reads SASEGT. The CDR3 has 12 amino acids. The CDR3 loop reads CASRESADTQYF. The CDR3 DNA reads as TGTGCCAGCAGGGAGTCCGCAGATACGCAGTATTTT.

This clone was observed a handful of times. V gene TRBV29-1 combines with J gene TRBJ2-2; perhaps TRBD2 as D (6 bases). Deletions cut 4 bases from V and 3 bases from J, with 12 bases between. CDR3 length: 14 residues. CDR1 is SQVTM, CDR2 ANQGSEA, per germline. In nucleotides, the CDR3 is TGCAGCGTTGCACGGGAGATGTACACCGGGGAGCTGTTTTTT. It specifies CSVAREMYTGELFF.

V and J are TRBV5-1 and TRBJ2-7, with D possibly being TRBD1 (6 bases). Trimming removed 0 bases from V and 2 bases from J, with 12 bases in between. The length of the CDR3 is 15 residues. CDR1 and CDR2 from the germline V gene are SGHRS and YFSETQ. The CDR3 nucleotides read TGCGCCAGCAGCTTGGGTGACGGGGACACCTACGAGCAGTACTTC. Protein product: CASSLGDGDTYEQYF.

The rearrangement joins TRBV4-3 to TRBJ2-3; TRBD2 aligns across 11 bases. The junction had 6 bases not matched to a gene; V was cut back by 3 bases and J by 1 base. The CDR3 has 17 residues. CDR1 is LGHNA and CDR2 is YSLEER in the germline V gene. DNA of the CDR3: TGCGCCAGCAGCCATACTAGCGGGAGAGAGGGCACAGATACGCAGTATTTT. Translation: CASSHTSGREGTDTQYF.

The V and J genes are TRBV21-1 and TRBJ2-4; the DNA was not used to check the table's D call, TRBD1. TRBV21-1 is marked as a pseudogene. This CDR3 region has 18 residues. The CDR3 spells CASSSGTGDGRAKNIQYF. The CDR3 region has the DNA TGTGCCAGCTCCTCCGGGACAGGGGACGGAAGAGCCAAAAACATTCAGTACTTC.

This clone was found many times. The chain has TRBV15 and TRBJ2-5, with TRBD1 matching over 9 bases. The length of the CDR3 is 15 residues. V was pared by 5 bases and J by 5 bases, with 9 bases of the junction left unmatched. Germline assignment: CDR1 LNHNV and CDR2 YYDKDF (reference sequence). Here the CDR3 DNA reads TGTGCCACCAGCTCCCGGACAGGGGAATGGGAGACCCAGTACTTC. It codes for CATSSRTGEWETQYF.

This chain connects TRBV29-1 to TRBJ2-1; tentative D call: TRBD1 (6 bases). V dropped 2 bases and J dropped 4 bases, with 12 bases sitting between them. The CDR3 covers 14 residues. Germline lookup yields CDR1 SQVTM and CDR2 ANQGSEA. In DNA, the CDR3 is TGCAGCGTTGAATCACAGGGACCTTACAATGAGCAGTTCTTC. It translates to CSVESQGPYNEQFF.

The V gene is TRBV5-6, the J gene TRBJ2-7; weak D call: TRBD2 (6 bases). The germline V gene encodes CDR1 SGHDT and CDR2 YYEEEE. The CDR3 has 12 amino acids. Deletions cut 0 bases from V and 6 bases from J, with 7 bases between. This chain's CDR3 is CASSLVGGEQYF. The CDR3 DNA follows: TGTGCCAGCAGCTTGGTGGGGGGCGAGCAGTACTTC.

This CDR3 is CASSRSVATDNEQFF. CDR3 DNA: TGTGCCAGCAGCCGCTCGGTAGCAACGGACAATGAGCAGTTCTTC. The rearrangement uses TRBV7-9 and TRBJ2-1; D gene uncertain. Trimming took off 5 bases at V and 5 bases at J, with 16 bases between the two ends. CDR3 length: 15 amino acids. Per germline, CDR1 SEHNR and CDR2 FQNEAQ (reference sequence).

This chain links TRBV28 with TRBJ2-3; 7 bases are a match to TRBD2. The CDR3 runs to 15 residues. Germline V lookup: CDR1 MDHEN, CDR2 SYDVKM. V was pared by 5 bases and J by 3 bases, with 8 bases of the junction left unmatched. CDR3 region: CASSTAGASTDTQYF. The CDR3 nucleotides are TGTGCCAGCAGTACGGCGGGAGCCAGTACAGATACGCAGTATTTT.

The chain recombines TRBV29-1 with TRBJ2-5; D is uncertain. Germline CDR1 is SQVTM and CDR2 is ANQGSEA. This CDR3 contains 14 residues. Trimming stripped 0 bases from V and 2 bases from J, with 10 bases between. CDR3 coding DNA: TGCAGCGTTGAAGATCCCGGCAGGCAAGAGACCCAGTACTTC. As protein: CSVEDPGRQETQYF.

DNA of the CDR3: TGTGCCAGCAGTGATAGACAGGGGGCGGCTGGCTACACCTTC. Amino acids: CASSDRQGAAGYTF. This chain uses TRBV2 with TRBJ1-2; 10 bases are shared with TRBD1. In germline, CDR1 is SNHLY, CDR2 FYNNEI. The trim removed 3 bases at V and 7 bases at J, leaving 5 bases unmatched. The CDR3 loop spans 14 amino acids.

This sequence joins TRBV27 and TRBJ2-1, with D possibly TRBD2 on 6 matching bases. The CDR3 length is 16 residues. The germline V gene encodes CDR1 MNHEY and CDR2 SMNVEV (reference sequence). The V end was cut by 4 bases, the J end by 0 bases, with 13 bases between. The CDR3 here is CASSSTGRSSYNEQFF. The DNA for the CDR3 is TGTGCCAGCAGTTCGACCGGGAGAAGCTCCTACAATGAGCAGTTCTTC.

This clone was observed a handful of times. The CDR3 bases are TGTGCCAGCAGCTTAGCGGGAGGGCAAGAGACCCAGTACTTC. Amino acid sequence: CASSLAGGQETQYF. V gene TRBV7-3 combines with J gene TRBJ2-5; 9 bases align to TRBD2. Trimming removed 2 bases from V and 2 bases from J; junction bases left unmatched: 0. The CDR3 is 14 amino acids. Germline CDR1 and CDR2: SGHTA and FQGTGA.

The chain links TRBV19 to TRBJ2-1; the match to TRBD1 covers 7 bases. The germline gives CDR1 LNHDA, CDR2 SQIVND (reference sequence). Trimming removed 5 bases from V and 7 bases from J; junction bases left unmatched: 11. The CDR3 extends over 15 amino acids. The CDR3 spells CASSLERGLANEQFF. DNA for the CDR3: TGTGCCAGTAGTCTTGAGAGGGGGCTGGCTAATGAGCAGTTCTTC.

This clone occurred a few times. CDR3 nucleotides: TGTGCCAGCAGGCCCTTGCGGACTAGCGGGAGTTGGTACGAGCAGTACTTC. Its protein product is CASRPLRTSGSWYEQYF. The chain has TRBV11-2 and TRBJ2-7, with 13 bases lining up with TRBD2. The V gene's germline CDR1 is SGHAT and CDR2 FQNNGV. J was trimmed by 4 bases and V by 6 bases; bases with no gene match: 12. The CDR3 sequence is 17 residues long.

The chain links TRBV18 to TRBJ1-2; tentatively, D is TRBD1 (5 bases). Trimming stripped 5 bases from V and 1 base from J, with 14 bases between. Germline CDR1 is KGHSH and CDR2 is LQKENI. The CDR3 extends over 15 amino acids. The DNA of the CDR3 is TGTGCCAGCTCAACTACAGGACCAAATAACTATGGCTACACCTTC. It is translated as CASSTTGPNNYGYTF. The full variable domain, in which reference TRBV18 and TRBJ1-2 provide the parts outside the CDR3, is NAGVMQNPRHLVRRRGQEARLRCSPMKGHSHVYWYRQLPEEGLKFMVYLQKENIIDESGMPKERFSAEFPKEGPSILRIQQVVRGDSAAYFCASSTTGPNNYGYTFGSGTRLTVV.

The sample holds a few counts of this clone. The J gene is TRBJ2-1, the V gene TRBV11-1; 7 bases fit TRBD1. The junction had 0 bases not matched to a gene; V was cut back by 4 bases and J by 9 bases. This CDR3 is built from 11 residues. Germline CDR1 SGHAT, CDR2 FQDESV (reference sequence). The CDR3 DNA follows: TGTGCCAGCAGCTCAGGGGGTGAGCAGTTCTTC. Translated: CASSSGGEQFF.